A selection of T cell receptor beta chains follows, all from one sample in a study of regulatory T cells in long-lasting Graves disease. TCRdb re-derived calls from the multiplex PCR reads in MiXCR, one entry per CDR3 protein. The sample has approximately 350,000 distinct CDR3 sequences; more than 20% are singletons. The sequenced sample was peripheral blood mononuclear cells (PBMCs), obtained when the disease was refractory, from a patient treated with antithyroid drugs. Every receptor here comes from a woman aged 40 to 50 with Graves disease. Both conserved end residues are part of each CDR3.

j_call v_call cdr3_aa
TRBJ2-7 TRBV6-1 CASSPDRDRSYEQYF
TRBJ2-7 TRBV24-1 CATRTRVTEQYF
TRBJ2-7 TRBV12-3/TRBV12-4 CASSFRPSYEQYF
TRBJ1-1 TRBV29-1 CSVEKTGNTEAFF
TRBJ2-7 TRBV29-1 CSVAHLIDEQYF
TRBJ1-1 TRBV13 CASSLGLNLEAFF
TRBJ1-1 TRBV20-1 CSARPLDIGPEAFF
TRBJ2-7 TRBV2 CASSEATREYEQYF
TRBJ1-4 TRBV6-5 CASSLFPTNEKLFF
TRBJ1-5 TRBV2 CVSTTSPDQPQHF
TRBJ2-7 TRBV28 CASSLIPSYEQYF
TRBJ1-5 TRBV19 CASMARKTGNQPQHF
TRBJ1-4 TRBV30 CAWSSVGEKLFF
TRBJ2-7 TRBV7-2 CASSLDSPIFYEQYF
TRBJ1-4 TRBV20-1 CSAPVWGLNEKLFF
TRBJ2-5 TRBV11-2 CASSGGTSGSLRTQYF
TRBJ2-7 TRBV10-2 CASAKRIEAYEQYF
TRBJ2-7 TRBV6-5 CASSYLAPFSGEQYF
TRBJ2-1 TRBV28 CASSLSSGAELYNEQFF
TRBJ2-2 TRBV28 CASSRRLLATFNGELFF
TRBJ2-7 TRBV20-1 CSALGQFNSYEQYF
TRBJ2-5 TRBV27 CASSLAWWETQYF
TRBJ2-5 TRBV20-1 CSAHGTSPLGIQETQYF
TRBJ1-1 TRBV6-1 CASRRGNTEAFF
TRBJ2-1 TRBV28 CASSSLAVTYNEQFF
TRBJ1-3 TRBV29-1 CSVEPLWSGGNTIYF
TRBJ1-2 TRBV28 CASSWDPADGYTF
TRBJ2-5 TRBV9 CASSVAKVEETQYF
TRBJ1-1 TRBV6-1 CASSPMEGSPEAFF
TRBJ2-7 TRBV28 CASRAQKARSYEQYF
TRBJ1-6 TRBV2 CASSDFGRSDNSPLHF
TRBJ2-7 TRBV2 CASDYPDRNSYEQYF
TRBJ2-5 TRBV18 CASSPSITETQYF
TRBJ2-2 TRBV7-2 CASFRGRVTGELFF
TRBJ1-2 TRBV12-3/TRBV12-4 CASSFTQNYGYTF
TRBJ2-5 TRBV11-2 CASSLVAYQETQYF
TRBJ1-1 TRBV11-1 CASSSPWAGEATEAFF
TRBJ2-2 TRBV15 CATSSLLHLTGELFF
TRBJ2-3 TRBV28 CASSFGGATITQYF
TRBJ2-7 TRBV5-1 CASSSSTGSTGFYEQYF
TRBJ1-1 TRBV20-1 CSAEDWKNTEAFF
TRBJ2-7 TRBV6-1 CASKVIGLAGYEQYF
TRBJ1-5 TRBV4-2 CASSQEAGSVQPQHF
TRBJ1-1 TRBV14 CASSQGNPIEAFF
TRBJ1-2 TRBV28 CASSFPLDRLAGYTF
TRBJ2-3 TRBV28 CASSPQGASSGFRTDTQYF
TRBJ2-7 TRBV29-1 CSVRDTTYEQYF
TRBJ2-1 TRBV6-5 CASSSPLAGQYNEQFF
TRBJ2-7 TRBV5-1 CASRAAGGSYEQYF
TRBJ2-5 TRBV28 CASYKYQETQYF
TRBJ2-2 TRBV6-2/TRBV6-3 CASSSRLAGIPTGELFF
TRBJ2-1 TRBV7-2 CASSEVGTERNEQFF
TRBJ2-7 TRBV5-6 CASSPGGAGYERYF
TRBJ2-7 TRBV28 CASSRTGGSYEQYF
TRBJ1-3 TRBV4-1 CASSQGLPRDTIYF